The entry that follows covers one T cell receptor (beta chain) sequence. The entry originates in a study of shared clonotypes between healthy human individuals. Study at large: Used for every donor were three CD4 naive, three CD4 memory, two CD8 naive and one CD8 memory plate.

Germline V lookup: CDR1 SGHNT, CDR2 YYREEE (reference sequence). The CDR3 extends over 15 amino acids. The V gene end was trimmed by 3 bases and the J gene end by 7 bases; junction bases not matched to a gene: 5. Measured with immunoSEQ multiplex PCR; TCRdb has only the in-frame clones, and not every one. In the table there are about 2.4 million clones, approximately 93% of which are singletons. Material: naive CD4+ T cells from PBMCs. The sample's subset: CD45RA+ positively selected. The chain recombines TRBV5-4 with TRBJ2-2, with 11 bases matching TRBD2. The clonotype was recovered from a man between 18 and 29 years old in good health. Some clones in this sample may be carry-over from other donors' samples. The CDR3 region has the DNA TGTGCCAGCAGCTCTTCTAGCGGGAGGATCGGGGAGCTGTTTTTT. It is translated as CASSSSSGRIGELFF.